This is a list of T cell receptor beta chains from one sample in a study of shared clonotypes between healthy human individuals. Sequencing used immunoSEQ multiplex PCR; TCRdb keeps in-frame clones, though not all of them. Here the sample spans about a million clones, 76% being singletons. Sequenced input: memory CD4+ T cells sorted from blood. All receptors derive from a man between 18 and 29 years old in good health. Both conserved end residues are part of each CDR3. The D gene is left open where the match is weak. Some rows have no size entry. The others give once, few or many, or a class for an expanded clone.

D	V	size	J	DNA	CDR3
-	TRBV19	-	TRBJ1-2	TGTGCCAGTAGTATCAACGGGGACTATGGCTACACCTTC	CASSINGDYGYTF
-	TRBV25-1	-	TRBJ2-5	TGTGCCAGCAGGGGGAGTGGGGCAGAGACCCAGTACTTC	CASRGSGAETQYF
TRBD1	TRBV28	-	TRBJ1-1	TGTGCCAGCAGTTTGGAGGGGGCAACTGAAGCTTTCTTT	CASSLEGATEAFF
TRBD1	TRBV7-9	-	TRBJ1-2	TGTGCCAGCAGCCGCACAGGGGAATTGGGTGGCTACACCTTC	CASSRTGELGGYTF
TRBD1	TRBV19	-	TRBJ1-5	TGTGCCAGTAGCACGTTTGGACAGGGGGCGAGTCAGCCCCAGCATTTT	CASSTFGQGASQPQHF
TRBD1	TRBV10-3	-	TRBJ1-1	TGTGCCACACAAACCGGGACAGCGAACACTGAAGCTTTCTTT	CATQTGTANTEAFF
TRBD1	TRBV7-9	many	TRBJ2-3	TGTGCCAGCAGCCCTGGACAGGTCATAGATACGCAGTATTTT	CASSPGQVIDTQYF
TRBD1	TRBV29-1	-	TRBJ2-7	TGCAGCGTGGGGACAGGACCCTACGAGCAGTACTTC	CSVGTGPYEQYF
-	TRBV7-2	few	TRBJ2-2	TGTGCCAGCACTAATACACCGGCTTCATCTTACACCGGGGAGCTGTTTTTT	CASTNTPASSYTGELFF
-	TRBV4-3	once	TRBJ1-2	TGCGCCAGCAGCCCGGTAAGCAGCTCTAACTATGGCTACACCTTC	CASSPVSSSNYGYTF
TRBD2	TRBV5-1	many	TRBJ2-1	TGCGCCAGCAGCTTGCTAGCGGGGGGATACAATGAGCAGTTCTTC	CASSLLAGGYNEQFF
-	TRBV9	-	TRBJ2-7	TGTGCCAGCAGCGTAGGATTAGCAGGGTCCTACGAGCAGTACTTC	CASSVGLAGSYEQYF
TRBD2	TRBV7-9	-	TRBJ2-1	TGTGCCAGCACCCAAGCTATAGCGGGCGTCTACAATGAGCAGTTCTTC	CASTQAIAGVYNEQFF
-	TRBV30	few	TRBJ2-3	TGTGCCTGGAGGGACCCTGGGCGCTCAGATACGCAGTATTTT	CAWRDPGRSDTQYF
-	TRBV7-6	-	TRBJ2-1	TGTGCCAGCAGCTTAAGGGTGGGGTACAATGAGCAGTTCTTC	CASSLRVGYNEQFF
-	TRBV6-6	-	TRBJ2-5	TGTGCCAGCAGTTACTGGGGGGAAGAGACCCAGTACTTC	CASSYWGEETQYF
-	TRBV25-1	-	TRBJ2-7	TGTGCCAGCAGCCTGACACGAACCTACGAGCAGTACTTC	CASSLTRTYEQYF
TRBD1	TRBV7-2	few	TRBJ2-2	TGTGCCAGCAGCGGGGGACAGTACACCGGGGAGCTGTTTTTT	CASSGGQYTGELFF
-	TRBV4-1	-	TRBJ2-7	TGCGCCAGCAGCCCCCCCGGGGCAACCAGCTACGAGCAGTACTTC	CASSPPGATSYEQYF
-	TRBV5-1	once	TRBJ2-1	TGCGCCAGCAGCTTAGACAATGAGCAGTTCTTC	CASSLDNEQFF
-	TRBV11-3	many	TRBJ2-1	TGTGCCAGCAGCTTAGTAGGTCTCTACAATGAGCAGTTCTTC	CASSLVGLYNEQFF
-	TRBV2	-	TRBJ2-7	TGTGCCAGCAGTGAAACGGTCCTTGGAGAGCAGTACTTC	CASSETVLGEQYF
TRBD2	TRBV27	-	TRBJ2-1	TGTGCCAGCAGTCGTCAGACTAGCCCCTACAATGAGCAGTTCTTC	CASSRQTSPYNEQFF
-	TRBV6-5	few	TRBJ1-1	TGTGCCAGCGGAACGTTTTGGGCCCTCAACACTGAAGCTTTCTTT	CASGTFWALNTEAFF
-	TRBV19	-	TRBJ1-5	TGTGCCAGTAGTATTAAGACAGGTTCCTGGCCCCAGCATTTT	CASSIKTGSWPQHF
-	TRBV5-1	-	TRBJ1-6	TGCGCCAGCAGCCTCGGACAAGACTCACCCCTCCACTTT	CASSLGQDSPLHF